A selection of T cell receptor beta chains follows, all from one sample in a study of control samples from healthy donors and cancer patients. The data were produced by immunoSEQ multiplex PCR, yet TCRdb's version contains in-frame clones alone and is incomplete. Of 63,000 or so clones in the sample, roughly nine tenths were seen once. The specimen sequenced was PBMCs. These TCRs come from a man in his 60s with colorectal cancer. CDR3s include the opening cysteine and the closing phenylalanine or tryptophan. Each record gives: V gene, J gene, D gene, clone size, CDR3 protein, CDR3 DNA. D genes are given only for firm matches. A clone size is listed for some rows: how often the clone was seen (once, few, many), or a class if it is expanded.

v_gene: TRBV2
j_gene: TRBJ1-5
d_gene: NA
abundance: NA
CDR3aa: CASSELGAQHF
CDR3nt: TGTGCCAGCAGTGAATTGGGAGCCCAGCATTTT

v_gene: TRBV18
j_gene: TRBJ1-5
d_gene: NA
abundance: NA
CDR3aa: CASSPGLQEPQHF
CDR3nt: TGTGCCAGCTCACCGGGATTACAGGAGCCCCAGCATTTT

v_gene: TRBV5-1
j_gene: TRBJ2-1
d_gene: NA
abundance: NA
CDR3aa: CASRLQGTSSYNEQFF
CDR3nt: TGCGCCAGCAGGCTTCAGGGGACGAGCTCCTACAATGAGCAGTTCTTC

v_gene: TRBV7-9
j_gene: TRBJ2-7
d_gene: NA
abundance: NA
CDR3aa: CASSLEGRGSEQYF
CDR3nt: TGTGCCAGCAGCCTCGAGGGCCGGGGGTCCGAGCAGTACTTC

v_gene: TRBV27
j_gene: TRBJ1-2
d_gene: NA
abundance: NA
CDR3aa: CASSSSTGAGYGYTF
CDR3nt: NA

v_gene: TRBV5-1
j_gene: TRBJ2-1
d_gene: TRBD2
abundance: once
CDR3aa: CASSLGAGSYNEQFF
CDR3nt: TGCGCCAGCAGCTTGGGAGCGGGGTCCTACAATGAGCAGTTCTTC

v_gene: TRBV7-9
j_gene: TRBJ2-1
d_gene: TRBD1
abundance: NA
CDR3aa: CASTPRTGGAGGNEGEQFF
CDR3nt: TGTGCCAGCACCCCCCGGACAGGGGGCGCGGGAGGCAACGAGGGTGAGCAGTTCTTC

v_gene: TRBV24-1
j_gene: TRBJ1-5
d_gene: NA
abundance: NA
CDR3aa: CATSDPSGGPNQPQHF
CDR3nt: TGTGCCACCAGTGACCCATCGGGGGGCCCTAATCAGCCCCAGCATTTT

v_gene: TRBV7-2
j_gene: TRBJ2-7
d_gene: TRBD2
abundance: NA
CDR3aa: CASGLAVDGDEQYF
CDR3nt: TGTGCCAGCGGCCTAGCGGTGGACGGGGACGAGCAGTACTTC

v_gene: TRBV3-1/TRBV3-2
j_gene: TRBJ1-6
d_gene: NA
abundance: few
CDR3aa: CASSQFRVGGSPLHF
CDR3nt: TGTGCCAGCAGCCAATTCAGGGTCGGAGGATCACCCCTCCACTTT

v_gene: TRBV5-6
j_gene: TRBJ2-5
d_gene: TRBD1
abundance: NA
CDR3aa: CASSSDRVQTQYF
CDR3nt: TGTGCCAGCAGCTCGGACAGGGTGCAGACCCAGTACTTC

v_gene: TRBV5-4
j_gene: TRBJ2-5
d_gene: TRBD2
abundance: NA
CDR3aa: CASSSGLGGRETQYF
CDR3nt: TGTGCCAGCAGCTCGGGACTAGGGGGGAGAGAGACCCAGTACTTC

v_gene: TRBV28
j_gene: TRBJ2-1
d_gene: NA
abundance: NA
CDR3aa: CASSLAWGSFPHSYNEQFF
CDR3nt: TGTGCCAGCAGTTTGGCGTGGGGTAGTTTCCCCCACTCCTACAATGAGCAGTTCTTC

v_gene: TRBV6-7
j_gene: TRBJ2-7
d_gene: TRBD1
abundance: NA
CDR3aa: CASSFWQIGDRAFYEQYF
CDR3nt: TGTGCCAGCAGTTTTTGGCAAATAGGGGACAGGGCTTTCTACGAGCAGTACTTC

v_gene: TRBV6-5
j_gene: TRBJ2-2
d_gene: NA
abundance: NA
CDR3aa: CASSYTFQGGTGELFF
CDR3nt: TGTGCCAGCAGTTACACTTTCCAGGGGGGCACCGGGGAGCTGTTTTTT

v_gene: TRBV19
j_gene: TRBJ2-4
d_gene: NA
abundance: NA
CDR3aa: CASSILQSAKNIQYF
CDR3nt: TGTGCCAGTAGTATACTACAATCTGCCAAAAACATTCAGTACTTC

v_gene: TRBV4-2
j_gene: TRBJ1-5
d_gene: NA
abundance: NA
CDR3aa: CASSPDMNQPQHF
CDR3nt: TGTGCCAGCAGCCCCGACATGAATCAGCCCCAGCATTTT

v_gene: TRBV19
j_gene: TRBJ2-5
d_gene: NA
abundance: once
CDR3aa: CASNRGKYQETQYF
CDR3nt: TGTGCCAGTAATCGGGGAAAGTACCAAGAGACCCAGTACTTC

v_gene: TRBV30
j_gene: TRBJ2-1
d_gene: NA
abundance: NA
CDR3aa: CAWSSHRVYYNEQFF
CDR3nt: TGTGCCTGGAGTTCCCACAGGGTTTATTACAATGAGCAGTTCTTC

v_gene: TRBV6-5
j_gene: TRBJ1-5
d_gene: NA
abundance: NA
CDR3aa: CASSRDSNQPQHF
CDR3nt: TGTGCCAGCAGTAGAGATAGCAATCAGCCCCAGCATTTT

v_gene: TRBV4-1
j_gene: TRBJ1-5
d_gene: NA
abundance: once
CDR3aa: CASSQGTDNQPQHF
CDR3nt: TGCGCCAGCAGCCAAGGGACAGATAATCAGCCCCAGCATTTT

v_gene: TRBV5-1
j_gene: TRBJ2-3
d_gene: NA
abundance: NA
CDR3aa: CASSGGPDTDTQYF
CDR3nt: TGCGCCAGCAGCGGGGGACCTGACACAGATACGCAGTATTTT

v_gene: TRBV7-3
j_gene: TRBJ2-5
d_gene: TRBD2
abundance: NA
CDR3aa: CASSLRASGGQETQYF
CDR3nt: TGTGCCAGCAGCTTAAGGGCTAGCGGGGGGCAAGAGACCCAGTACTTC

v_gene: TRBV6-5
j_gene: TRBJ1-2
d_gene: NA
abundance: NA
CDR3aa: CASSYSRGLGYTF
CDR3nt: TGTGCCAGCAGTTACTCCCGGGGTTTGGGCTACACCTTC

v_gene: TRBV5-8
j_gene: TRBJ2-3
d_gene: TRBD1
abundance: NA
CDR3aa: CASSGGTGKVTDTQYF
CDR3nt: TGTGCCAGCAGCGGAGGGACAGGGAAGGTCACAGATACGCAGTATTTT

v_gene: TRBV10-2
j_gene: TRBJ1-5
d_gene: TRBD1
abundance: once
CDR3aa: CASSSGRQGASNQPQHF
CDR3nt: TGCGCCAGCAGTAGCGGTAGACAGGGGGCTAGCAATCAGCCCCAGCATTTT

v_gene: TRBV7-9
j_gene: TRBJ1-4
d_gene: NA
abundance: NA
CDR3aa: CASSSAGIVGEKLFF
CDR3nt: TGTGCCAGCAGCTCAGCAGGGATCGTCGGTGAAAAACTGTTTTTT

v_gene: TRBV18
j_gene: TRBJ1-2
d_gene: NA
abundance: NA
CDR3aa: CASSPAEHNYGYTF
CDR3nt: TGTGCCAGCTCACCAGCAGAGCATAACTATGGCTACACCTTC

v_gene: TRBV6-6
j_gene: TRBJ1-3
d_gene: NA
abundance: once
CDR3aa: CASSPPQRTSQNF
CDR3nt: TGTGCCAGCAGCCCCCCTCAGCGAACCTCGCAGAATTTT

v_gene: TRBV4-3
j_gene: TRBJ1-1
d_gene: NA
abundance: NA
CDR3aa: CASSQDQFMNTEAFF
CDR3nt: TGCGCCAGCAGCCAAGATCAGTTCATGAACACTGAAGCTTTCTTT

v_gene: TRBV7-8
j_gene: TRBJ1-5
d_gene: NA
abundance: NA
CDR3aa: CASSLTPLSRSNQPQHF
CDR3nt: TGTGCCAGCAGCTTAACTCCACTGAGCCGTAGCAATCAGCCCCAGCATTTT

v_gene: TRBV11-2
j_gene: TRBJ2-3
d_gene: NA
abundance: NA
CDR3aa: CASSLDYTDTQYF
CDR3nt: TGTGCCAGCAGCTTAGACTACACAGATACGCAGTATTTT

v_gene: TRBV2
j_gene: TRBJ2-7
d_gene: NA
abundance: few
CDR3aa: CASAPGVYEQYF
CDR3nt: TGTGCCAGCGCCCCGGGAGTCTACGAGCAGTACTTC

v_gene: TRBV7-9
j_gene: TRBJ2-2
d_gene: NA
abundance: NA
CDR3aa: CASSFPGELFF
CDR3nt: TGTGCCAGCAGCTTCCCCGGGGAGCTGTTTTTT

v_gene: TRBV4-3
j_gene: TRBJ1-5
d_gene: NA
abundance: NA
CDR3aa: CASSQDRLLNSNQPQHF
CDR3nt: TGCGCCAGCAGCCAAGATCGGCTGCTAAATAGCAATCAGCCCCAGCATTTT

v_gene: TRBV5-1
j_gene: TRBJ2-7
d_gene: TRBD1
abundance: NA
CDR3aa: CASRPTGGYSGEQYF
CDR3nt: TGCGCCAGCAGACCCACAGGGGGCTATTCGGGTGAGCAGTACTTC

v_gene: TRBV21-1
j_gene: TRBJ2-7
d_gene: NA
abundance: once
CDR3aa: CASQAMDRRALYEQYF
CDR3nt: TGTGCCAGCCAGGCGATGGACAGGCGGGCGCTCTACGAGCAGTACTTC

v_gene: TRBV5-1
j_gene: TRBJ1-4
d_gene: NA
abundance: NA
CDR3aa: CASRETVATNEKLFF
CDR3nt: TGCGCCAGCAGGGAGACAGTTGCAACTAATGAAAAACTGTTTTTT

v_gene: TRBV4-1
j_gene: TRBJ2-5
d_gene: NA
abundance: NA
CDR3aa: CASSQDGLAQETQYF
CDR3nt: TGCGCCAGCAGCCAAGATGGCCTAGCCCAAGAGACCCAGTACTTC

v_gene: TRBV11-2
j_gene: TRBJ1-3
d_gene: NA
abundance: NA
CDR3aa: CASSLSLRAFSGNTIYF
CDR3nt: TGTGCCAGCAGCTTAAGTCTTAGGGCTTTCTCTGGAAACACCATATATTTT

v_gene: TRBV7-3
j_gene: TRBJ2-1
d_gene: TRBD1
abundance: NA
CDR3aa: CASSPRQGGYNEQFF
CDR3nt: TGTGCCAGCAGTCCTCGACAGGGGGGGTACAATGAGCAGTTCTTC

v_gene: TRBV5-6
j_gene: TRBJ2-6
d_gene: TRBD1
abundance: NA
CDR3aa: CASSLTGGDAGANVLTF
CDR3nt: TGTGCCAGCAGCTTAACAGGGGGAGATGCTGGGGCCAACGTCCTGACTTTC

v_gene: TRBV19
j_gene: TRBJ2-3
d_gene: NA
abundance: NA
CDR3aa: CASSLRAVRSYTDTQYF
CDR3nt: TGTGCCAGTAGTTTAAGGGCGGTCAGAAGTTACACAGATACGCAGTATTTT

v_gene: TRBV7-3
j_gene: TRBJ2-3
d_gene: TRBD1
abundance: NA
CDR3aa: CASSPHRGVGQDTQYF
CDR3nt: TGTGCCAGCAGCCCTCACAGGGGCGTGGGACAAGATACGCAGTATTTT

v_gene: TRBV4-3
j_gene: TRBJ1-6
d_gene: NA
abundance: once
CDR3aa: CASSQEDHRVNNSPLHF
CDR3nt: TGCGCCAGCAGCCAAGAAGACCACAGGGTAAATAATTCACCCCTCCACTTT

v_gene: TRBV30
j_gene: TRBJ2-4
d_gene: NA
abundance: NA
CDR3aa: CAWRDSGNIQYF
CDR3nt: TGTGCCTGGAGGGATTCAGGTAACATTCAGTACTTC

v_gene: TRBV4-2
j_gene: TRBJ2-2
d_gene: NA
abundance: NA
CDR3aa: CASSQAASRLGTGELFF
CDR3nt: TGTGCCAGCAGCCAAGCGGCTAGCCGGTTGGGCACCGGGGAGCTGTTTTTT

v_gene: TRBV3-1/TRBV3-2
j_gene: TRBJ2-3
d_gene: TRBD2
abundance: NA
CDR3aa: CASSRRTRAGATDTQYF
CDR3nt: TGTGCCAGCAGCCGCCGGACTCGAGCGGGGGCTACAGATACGCAGTATTTT

v_gene: TRBV19
j_gene: TRBJ2-1
d_gene: NA
abundance: NA
CDR3aa: CASSIARATYNEQFF
CDR3nt: TGTGCCAGTAGTATCGCCAGGGCTACCTACAATGAGCAGTTCTTC

v_gene: TRBV5-4
j_gene: TRBJ1-6
d_gene: NA
abundance: NA
CDR3aa: CASSLEGTINSPLHF
CDR3nt: TGTGCCAGCAGCTTGGAGGGGACCATTAATTCACCCCTCCACTTT

v_gene: TRBV5-4
j_gene: TRBJ2-6
d_gene: NA
abundance: NA
CDR3aa: CASSLASSGANVLTF
CDR3nt: TGTGCCAGCAGCTTAGCCAGCTCTGGGGCCAACGTCCTGACTTTC

v_gene: TRBV3-1/TRBV3-2
j_gene: TRBJ2-5
d_gene: TRBD2
abundance: NA
CDR3aa: CASSRHSGGGETQYF
CDR3nt: TGTGCCAGCAGCCGACATAGCGGGGGAGGAGAGACCCAGTACTTC